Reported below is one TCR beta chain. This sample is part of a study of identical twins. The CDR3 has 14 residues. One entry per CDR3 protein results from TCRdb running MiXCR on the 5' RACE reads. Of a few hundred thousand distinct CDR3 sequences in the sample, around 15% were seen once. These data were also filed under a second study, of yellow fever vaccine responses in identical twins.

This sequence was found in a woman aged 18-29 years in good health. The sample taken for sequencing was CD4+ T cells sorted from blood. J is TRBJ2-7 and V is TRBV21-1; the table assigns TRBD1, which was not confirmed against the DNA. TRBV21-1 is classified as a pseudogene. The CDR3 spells CASSYNRGGYEQYF. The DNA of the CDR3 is TGTGCCAGCAGCTACAACAGGGGTGGTTACGAGCAGTACTTC.